Listed here are 18 T cell receptor beta chains from one sample, sequenced in a study of cytomegalovirus exposure and HLA in healthy donors. Amplification used 60 Vbeta primers and 13 Jbeta primers. Measured with immunoSEQ multiplex PCR; TCRdb has only the in-frame clones, and not every one. In the table there are around 140,000 clones, around 87% of which are singletons. Sequences were obtained from PBMCs. These receptors originate from a woman between 25 and 40 years old in good health and CMV-seronegative.

The CDR3 spells CASRLDRAWSEQFF. CDR3 nucleotides: TGTGCCAGCAGACTCGACAGGGCATGGAGTGAGCAGTTCTTC. This chain joins TRBV28 and TRBJ2-1; 7 nucleotides line up with TRBD1. Unmatched junction bases numbered 11, after V lost 6 bases and J lost 9 bases. The CDR3 runs 14 residues. CDR1 and CDR2 from the germline V gene are MDHEN and SYDVKM.

This chain joins TRBV11-2 and TRBJ1-4, with D tentatively TRBD1 (6 bases). Trimming removed 5 bases from V and 6 bases from J, with 28 bases in between. The CDR3 runs 19 residues. Germline V CDR1 and CDR2: SGHAT, FQNNGV. In DNA, the CDR3 is TGTGCCAGCAGCCCACCTCGGGGTACAGGGAGCGTGGGGGATGAAAAACTGTTTTTT. It is translated as CASSPPRGTGSVGDEKLFF.

The chain links TRBV11-2 to TRBJ2-1; D may be TRBD1 (6 bases). Germline V gives CDR1 SGHAT, CDR2 FQNNGV. This CDR3 contains 15 residues. The ends were cut back, 5 bases at V and 4 bases at J, with 15 bases in the middle. CDR3 nucleotides: TGTGCCAGCAGCGACACAGGGACCAATTACAATGAGCAGTTCTTC. It is translated as CASSDTGTNYNEQFF.

V gene TRBV27 combines with J gene TRBJ2-7; TRBD1 aligns across 7 bases. The CDR3 has 13 residues. Unmatched junction bases numbered 4, after V lost 5 bases and J lost 3 bases. Germline CDR1 and CDR2: MNHEY and SMNVEV (reference sequence). This CDR3 reads CASSRDSGYEQYF. The CDR3 DNA is TGTGCCAGCAGTCGGGACAGCGGCTACGAGCAGTACTTC.

The V and J genes are TRBV2 and TRBJ1-4, with D unresolved. The CDR3 extends over 13 amino acids. Germline V CDR1 and CDR2: SNHLY, FYNNEI. Trimming left V 1 base short and J 7 bases short, with 7 bases between. CDR3 coding DNA: TGTGCCAGCAGTGAAGGGGGAGGTGAAAAACTGTTTTTT. Its translation: CASSEGGGEKLFF. The complete variable domain, with remaining parts taken from reference TRBV2 and TRBJ1-4, reads EPEVTQTPSHQVTQMGQEVILRCVPISNHLYFYWYRQILGQKVEFLVSFYNNEISEKSEIFDDQFSVERPDGSNFTLKIRSTKLEDSAMYFCASSEGGGEKLFFGSGTQLSVL.

The rearrangement joins TRBV5-6 to TRBJ1-2, with D perhaps TRBD1 (6 bases). The CDR3 is 12 residues long. The V and J ends lost 0 bases and 10 bases respectively, with 10 bases between them. The germline V gene has CDR1 SGHDT and CDR2 YYEEEE. Written as DNA, the CDR3 is TGTGCCAGCAGCTTGGGAGACAGGACCTACACCTTC. This encodes CASSLGDRTYTF.

The chain combines TRBV12-5 with TRBJ2-2, with 7 bases aligning to TRBD1. Trimming at V came to 4 bases and at J to 1 base, leaving 6 bases not matched to a gene. Germline-derived CDR1 and CDR2 are LGHNT and FRNRAP. The CDR3 extends over 16 amino acids. The CDR3 nucleotides read TGTGCTAGTGGTTCGCCACAGGGGCGGAACACCGGGGAGCTGTTTTTT. Protein product: CASGSPQGRNTGELFF.

The chain combines TRBV5-6 with TRBJ1-2, with 8 bases aligning to TRBD1. The CDR3 spans 17 residues. The germline CDR1 and CDR2 sequences are SGHDT and YYEEEE. Unmatched junction bases numbered 8, after V lost 1 base and J lost 0 bases. The CDR3 DNA sequence: TGTGCCAGCAGCTTGCCCGGGACAGGTCGAGCTAACTATGGCTACACCTTC. Protein product: CASSLPGTGRANYGYTF.

The chain carries TRBV9 and TRBJ2-5; a weak D match, TRBD2 (5 bases). Germline V gene lookup returns CDR1 SGDLS and CDR2 YYNGEE. V was shortened by 2 bases and J by 5 bases, with 10 bases between the two germline ends. CDR3 length: 13 amino acids. CDR3 residues: CASSVRGWETQYF. The DNA for the CDR3 is TGTGCCAGCAGCGTTCGGGGATGGGAGACCCAGTACTTC.

The J gene is TRBJ2-5, the V gene TRBV5-1, with D possibly TRBD2 on 6 matching bases. V was trimmed by 2 bases and J by 3 bases, leaving 11 bases between them. Germline CDR1 reads SGHRS; CDR2 reads YFSETQ. The CDR3 has 14 residues. The CDR3 here is CASSFSAGEETQYF. CDR3 DNA: TGCGCCAGCAGCTTCTCAGCGGGCGAAGAGACCCAGTACTTC.

The CDR3 region has the DNA TGTGCCAGTACTGAATCCCCGGGACAGGGAGTCCACGAGCAGTACTTC. This sequence encodes CASTESPGQGVHEQYF. This sequence joins TRBV19 and TRBJ2-7, with 9 bases lining up with TRBD1. The V gene end was trimmed by 7 bases and the J gene end by 5 bases; junction bases not matched to a gene: 15. From germline, CDR1 is LNHDA and CDR2 SQIVND (reference sequence). The CDR3 extends over 16 amino acids.

The rearrangement uses TRBV7-2 and TRBJ2-7; 8 bases match TRBD1. The CDR3 contains 16 residues. V was pared by 2 bases and J by 5 bases, with 11 bases of the junction left unmatched. CDR1 SGHTA and CDR2 FQGNSA come from the germline V gene. CDR3 bases: TGTGCCAGCAGCTTAATGGAGCCAGGGACAGGCCACGAGCAGTACTTC. It codes for CASSLMEPGTGHEQYF. The entire variable domain, with the rest obtained from reference TRBV7-2 and TRBJ2-7, is as follows: GAGVSQSPSNKVTEKGKDVELRCDPISGHTALYWYRQSLGQGLEFLIYFQGNSAPDKSGLPSDRFSAERTGGSVSTLTIQRTQQEDSAVYLCASSLMEPGTGHEQYFGPGTRLTVT.

This sequence joins TRBV6-5 and TRBJ2-5; unclear D gene. The DNA end lines up better with TRBJ2-7; the J call may be wrong. CDR1 and CDR2 (germline): MNHEY, SVGAGI. The CDR3 has 13 amino acids. CDR3: CASSWYRGIEQYF. Written as DNA, the CDR3 is TGTGCCAGCAGTTGGTATAGAGGCATCGAGCAGTACTTC.

The chain recombines TRBV28 with TRBJ1-5; 9 bases fit TRBD1. The V segment lost 7 bases and the J segment 7 bases; nucleotides outside the gene matches: 14. Germline values: CDR1 MDHEN, CDR2 SYDVKM. CDR3 size: 16 residues. CDR3 region: CASKPPTGQGQQPQHF. Here the CDR3 DNA reads TGTGCCAGCAAACCCCCGACGGGACAGGGACAGCAGCCCCAGCATTTT.

The chain recombines TRBV29-1 with TRBJ2-3; TRBD1 might be the D (5 bases). Between the trimmed V and J ends, which lost 6 bases and 0 bases, there was a span of 19 bases. The CDR3 runs to 16 residues. Germline assignment: CDR1 SQVTM and CDR2 ANQGSEA. The CDR3 protein is CSVGRGKGPSTDTQYF. The CDR3, as DNA: TGCAGCGTCGGAAGAGGAAAGGGGCCGAGCACAGATACGCAGTATTTT.

This clone has more than one count but fewer than ten. J is TRBJ2-7 and V is TRBV4-3; 10 bases line up with TRBD1. Germline CDR1 LGHNA, CDR2 YSLEER. V shed 3 bases, J shed 0 bases, and the junction held 5 bases outside the gene matches. This CDR3 comprises 16 residues. CDR3 protein: CASSQGDRGYSYEQYF. The CDR3 DNA sequence: TGCGCCAGCAGCCAGGGGGACAGGGGCTACTCCTACGAGCAGTACTTC.

As for this clone: Other DNA sequences within the sample encode an identical CDR3. The chain joins TRBV6-6 to TRBJ1-2; TRBD1 might be the D (5 bases). The germline gives CDR1 MNHNY, CDR2 SVGAGI (reference sequence). The CDR3 length is 12 residues. V was clipped by 5 bases and J by 4 bases, with 8 bases between them. CDR3 sequence (DNA): TGTGCCAGCAGTCTCACAGGCTATGGCTACACCTTC. Translation: CASSLTGYGYTF.

The chain recombines TRBV2 with TRBJ2-7; the match to TRBD1 covers 9 bases. This CDR3 has 15 residues. V shed 1 base and J 6 bases; nucleotides not matched to a gene: 7. Germline CDR1 and CDR2: SNHLY and FYNNEI. CDR3 nucleotide sequence: TGTGCCAGCAGTGAAGGGAACAGGGGGCCCGGCGAGCAGTACTTC. Protein: CASSEGNRGPGEQYF.